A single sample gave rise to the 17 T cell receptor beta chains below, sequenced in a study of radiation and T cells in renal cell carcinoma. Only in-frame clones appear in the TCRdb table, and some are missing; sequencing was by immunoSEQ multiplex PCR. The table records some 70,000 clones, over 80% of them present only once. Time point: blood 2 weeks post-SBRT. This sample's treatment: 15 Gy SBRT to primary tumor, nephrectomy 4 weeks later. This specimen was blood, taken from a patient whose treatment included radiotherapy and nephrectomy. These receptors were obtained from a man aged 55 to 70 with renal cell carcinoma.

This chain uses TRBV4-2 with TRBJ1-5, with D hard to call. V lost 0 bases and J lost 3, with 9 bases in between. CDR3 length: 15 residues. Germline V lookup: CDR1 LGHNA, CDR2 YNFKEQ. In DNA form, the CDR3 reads TGTGCCAGCAGCCAAGATCAGCGTGCCAATCAGCCCCAGCATTTT. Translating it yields CASSQDQRANQPQHF.

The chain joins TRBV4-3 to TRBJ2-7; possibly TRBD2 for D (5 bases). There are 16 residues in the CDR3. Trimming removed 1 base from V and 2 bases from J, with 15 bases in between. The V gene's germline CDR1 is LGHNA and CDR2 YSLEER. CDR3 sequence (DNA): TGCGCCAGCAGCCAAGGGATAGCGAGACCTACCTACGAGCAGTACTTC. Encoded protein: CASSQGIARPTYEQYF.

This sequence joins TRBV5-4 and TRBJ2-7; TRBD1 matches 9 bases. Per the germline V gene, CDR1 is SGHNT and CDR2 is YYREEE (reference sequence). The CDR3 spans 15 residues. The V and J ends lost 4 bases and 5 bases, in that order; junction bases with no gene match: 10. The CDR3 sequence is CASSVTGQGINEQYF. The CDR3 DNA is TGTGCCAGCAGCGTAACGGGACAGGGAATTAACGAGCAGTACTTC.

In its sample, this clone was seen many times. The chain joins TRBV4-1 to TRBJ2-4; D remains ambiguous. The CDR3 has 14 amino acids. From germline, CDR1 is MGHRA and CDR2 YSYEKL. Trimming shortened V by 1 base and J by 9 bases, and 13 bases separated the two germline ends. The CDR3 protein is CASSQVGQVAIQYF. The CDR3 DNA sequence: TGCGCCAGCAGCCAAGTGGGCCAGGTGGCCATTCAGTACTTC.

CDR3 DNA: TGTGCCAGCAGCTTACCTGAGGGGGCGGGTAATGAGCAGTTCTTC. Protein: CASSLPEGAGNEQFF. V usage is TRBV13 and J usage is TRBJ2-1, with TRBD1 matching 7 bases. This CDR3 is built from 15 residues. The V segment lost 2 bases and the J segment 7 bases; nucleotides outside the gene matches: 8. The V gene's germline CDR1 is PRHDT and CDR2 FYEKMQ (reference sequence).

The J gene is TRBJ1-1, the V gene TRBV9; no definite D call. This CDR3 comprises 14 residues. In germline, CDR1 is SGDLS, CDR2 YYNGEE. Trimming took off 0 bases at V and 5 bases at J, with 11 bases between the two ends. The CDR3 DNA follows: TGTGCCAGCAGCGTAGTGCAGGAAGCTACTGAAGCTTTCTTT. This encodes CASSVVQEATEAFF.

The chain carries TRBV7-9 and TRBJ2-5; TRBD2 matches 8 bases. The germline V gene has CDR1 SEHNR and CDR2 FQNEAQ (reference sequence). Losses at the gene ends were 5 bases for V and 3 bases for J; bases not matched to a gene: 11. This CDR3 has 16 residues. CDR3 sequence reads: CASSPLVGSGKETQYF. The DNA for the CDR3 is TGTGCCAGCAGCCCCCTCGTCGGTAGCGGGAAAGAGACCCAGTACTTC.

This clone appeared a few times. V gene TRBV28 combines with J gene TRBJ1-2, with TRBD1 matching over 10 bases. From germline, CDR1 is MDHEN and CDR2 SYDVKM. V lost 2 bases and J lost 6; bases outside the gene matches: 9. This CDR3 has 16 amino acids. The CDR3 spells CASSLTQPGQGNGYTF. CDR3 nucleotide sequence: TGTGCCAGCAGTTTAACCCAGCCGGGACAGGGGAATGGCTACACCTTC.

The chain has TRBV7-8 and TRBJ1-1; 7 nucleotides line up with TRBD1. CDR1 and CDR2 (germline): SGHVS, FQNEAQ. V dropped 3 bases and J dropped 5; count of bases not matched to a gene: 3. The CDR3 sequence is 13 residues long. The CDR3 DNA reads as TGTGCCAGCAGCTTTAGGGGGCAGACTGAAGCTTTCTTT. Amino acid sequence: CASSFRGQTEAFF. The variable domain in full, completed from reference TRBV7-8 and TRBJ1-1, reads GAGVSQSPRYKVAKRGQDVALRCDPISGHVSLFWYQQALGQGPEFLTYFQNEAQLDKSGLPSDRFFAERPEGSVSTLKIQRTQQEDSAVYLCASSFRGQTEAFFGQGTRLTVV.

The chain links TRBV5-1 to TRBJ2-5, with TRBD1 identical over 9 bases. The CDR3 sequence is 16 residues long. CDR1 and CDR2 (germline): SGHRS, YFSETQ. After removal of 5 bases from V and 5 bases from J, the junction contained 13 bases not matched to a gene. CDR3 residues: CASSGTGTVNLETQYF. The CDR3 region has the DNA TGCGCCAGCAGTGGGACAGGGACGGTTAATTTGGAGACCCAGTACTTC.

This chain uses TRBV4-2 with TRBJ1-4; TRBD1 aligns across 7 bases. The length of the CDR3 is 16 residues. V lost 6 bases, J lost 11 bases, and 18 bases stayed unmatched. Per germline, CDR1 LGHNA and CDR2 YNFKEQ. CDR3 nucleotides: TGTGCCAGCAGGCTCCGTGACAGGGATAGTTTTAGTAAACTGTTTTTT. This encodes CASRLRDRDSFSKLFF.

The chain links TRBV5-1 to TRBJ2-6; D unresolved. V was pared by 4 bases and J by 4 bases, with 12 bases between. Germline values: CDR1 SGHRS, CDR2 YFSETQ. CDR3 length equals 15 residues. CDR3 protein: CASSPRVRGANVLTF. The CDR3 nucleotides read TGCGCCAGCAGCCCACGGGTCCGAGGGGCCAACGTCCTGACTTTC.

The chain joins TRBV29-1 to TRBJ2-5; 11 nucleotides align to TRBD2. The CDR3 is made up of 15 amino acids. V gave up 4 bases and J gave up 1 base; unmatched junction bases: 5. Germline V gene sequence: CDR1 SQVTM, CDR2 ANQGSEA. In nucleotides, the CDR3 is TGCAGCGTTGTAGGGACTAGCGGATCCCAAGAGACCCAGTACTTC. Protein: CSVVGTSGSQETQYF.

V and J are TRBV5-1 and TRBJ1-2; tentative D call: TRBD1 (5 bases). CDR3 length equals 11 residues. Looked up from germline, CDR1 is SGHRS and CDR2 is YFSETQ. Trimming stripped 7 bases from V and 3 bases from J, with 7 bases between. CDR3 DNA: TGCGCCAGCGGGACGGACTATGGCTACACCTTC. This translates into CASGTDYGYTF. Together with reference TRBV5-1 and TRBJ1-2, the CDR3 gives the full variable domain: KAGVTQTPRYLIKTRGQQVTLSCSPISGHRSVSWYQQTPGQGLQFLFEYFSETQRNKGNFPGRFSGRQFSNSRSEMNVSTLELGDSALYLCASGTDYGYTFGSGTRLTVV.

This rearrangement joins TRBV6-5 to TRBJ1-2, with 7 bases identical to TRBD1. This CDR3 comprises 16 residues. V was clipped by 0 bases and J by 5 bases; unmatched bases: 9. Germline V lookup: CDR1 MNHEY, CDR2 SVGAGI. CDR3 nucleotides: TGTGCCAGCAGTTACTCGGCCTTCGGACAGGAATATGGCTACACCTTC. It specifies CASSYSAFGQEYGYTF.

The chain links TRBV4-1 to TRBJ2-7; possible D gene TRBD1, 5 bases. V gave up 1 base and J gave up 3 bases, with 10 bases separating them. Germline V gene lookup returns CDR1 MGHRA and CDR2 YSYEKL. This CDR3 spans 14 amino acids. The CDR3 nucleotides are TGCGCCAGCAGCCAAGGTAGGGGTGGCTACGAGCAGTACTTC. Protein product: CASSQGRGGYEQYF.

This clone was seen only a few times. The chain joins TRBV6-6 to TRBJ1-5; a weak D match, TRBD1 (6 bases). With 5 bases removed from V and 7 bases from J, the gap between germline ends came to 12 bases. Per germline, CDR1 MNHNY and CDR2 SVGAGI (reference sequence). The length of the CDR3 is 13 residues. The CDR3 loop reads CASSTRTVQPQHF. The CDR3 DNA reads TGTGCCAGCAGTACCCGGACAGTCCAGCCCCAGCATTTT.